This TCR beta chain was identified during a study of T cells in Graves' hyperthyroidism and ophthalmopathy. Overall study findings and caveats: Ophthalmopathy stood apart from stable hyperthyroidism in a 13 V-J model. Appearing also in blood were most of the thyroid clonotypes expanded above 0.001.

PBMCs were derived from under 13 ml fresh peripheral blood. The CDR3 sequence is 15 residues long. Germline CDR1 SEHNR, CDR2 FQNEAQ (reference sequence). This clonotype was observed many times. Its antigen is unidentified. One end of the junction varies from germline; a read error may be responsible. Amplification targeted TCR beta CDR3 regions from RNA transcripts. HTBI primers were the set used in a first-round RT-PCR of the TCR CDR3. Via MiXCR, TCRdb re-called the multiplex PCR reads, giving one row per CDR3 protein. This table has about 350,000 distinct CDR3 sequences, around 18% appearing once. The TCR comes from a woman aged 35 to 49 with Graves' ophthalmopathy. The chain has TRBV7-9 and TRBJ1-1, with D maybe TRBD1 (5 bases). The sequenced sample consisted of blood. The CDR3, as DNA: TGTGCCAGCAGCCGTTACGAGGGGTTGAACACTGAAGCCTTCTTT. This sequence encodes CASSRYEGLNTEAFF. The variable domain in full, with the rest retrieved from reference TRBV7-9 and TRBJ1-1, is DTGVSQNPRHKITKRGQNVTFRCDPISEHNRLYWYRQTLGQGPEFLTYFQNEAQLEKSRLLSDRFSAERPKGSFSTLEIQRTEQGDSAMYLCASSRYEGLNTEAFFGQGTRLTVV.